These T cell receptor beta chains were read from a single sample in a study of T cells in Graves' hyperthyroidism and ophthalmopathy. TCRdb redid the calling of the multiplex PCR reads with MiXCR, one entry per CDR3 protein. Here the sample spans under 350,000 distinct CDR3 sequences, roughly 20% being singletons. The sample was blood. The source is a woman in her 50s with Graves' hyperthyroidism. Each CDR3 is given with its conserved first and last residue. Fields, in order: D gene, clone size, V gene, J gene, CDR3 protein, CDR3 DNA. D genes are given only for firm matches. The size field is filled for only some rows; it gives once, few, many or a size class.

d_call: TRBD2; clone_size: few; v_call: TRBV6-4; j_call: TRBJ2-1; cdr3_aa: CASSDGLSGRAVNEQFF; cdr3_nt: TGTGCCAGCAGTGACGGGTTAAGCGGGAGGGCCGTCAATGAGCAGTTCTTC
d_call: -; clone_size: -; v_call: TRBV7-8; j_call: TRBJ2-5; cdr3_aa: CASSLDLRGTQYF; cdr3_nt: TGTGCCAGCAGCTTAGATCTCCGGGGGACCCAGTACTTC
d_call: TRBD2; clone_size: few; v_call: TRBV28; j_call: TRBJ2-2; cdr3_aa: CASSLRAGDTIAELFF; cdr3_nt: TGTGCCAGCAGTTTGAGGGCGGGAGATACTATCGCGGAGCTGTTTTTT
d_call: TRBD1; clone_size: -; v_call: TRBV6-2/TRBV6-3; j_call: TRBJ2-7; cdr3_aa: CASSRIDRGHELYF; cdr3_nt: TGTGCCAGCAGCCGGATCGACAGGGGCCACGAGCTGTACTTC
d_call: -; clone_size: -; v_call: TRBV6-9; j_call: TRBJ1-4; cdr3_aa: CASKFGQANEKLFF; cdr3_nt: TGTGCCAGCAAGTTCGGGCAGGCGAATGAAAAACTGTTTTTT
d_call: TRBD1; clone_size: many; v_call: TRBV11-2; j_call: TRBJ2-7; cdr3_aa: CASSSGQGAREQYF; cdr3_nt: TGTGCCAGCAGCTCGGGACAGGGTGCTAGGGAGCAGTACTTC
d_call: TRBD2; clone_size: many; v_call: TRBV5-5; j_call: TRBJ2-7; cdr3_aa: CASSHSTSGGIEQYF; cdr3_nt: TGTGCCAGCAGCCATTCGACTAGCGGGGGTATAGAGCAGTACTTC
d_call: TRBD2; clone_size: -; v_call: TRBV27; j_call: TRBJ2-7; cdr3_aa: CASSLQAGGSYEQYF; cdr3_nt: TGTGCCAGCAGTTTACAAGCGGGAGGAAGCTACGAGCAGTACTTC
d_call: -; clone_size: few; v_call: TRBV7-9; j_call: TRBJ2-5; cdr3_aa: CASSLEAQQTQYF; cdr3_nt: TGTGCCAGCAGCTTAGAGGCTCAACAGACCCAGTACTTC
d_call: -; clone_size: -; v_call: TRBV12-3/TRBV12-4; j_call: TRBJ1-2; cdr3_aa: CASSLSSKWGYTF; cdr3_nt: TGTGCCAGCAGTTTAAGCAGCAAATGGGGCTACACCTTC
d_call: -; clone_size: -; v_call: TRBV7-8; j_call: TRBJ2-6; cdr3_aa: CASSRTSGANVLTF; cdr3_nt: TGTGCCAGCAGCCGCACTTCTGGGGCCAACGTCCTGACTTTC